The sequence of this TCR beta chain was determined in a study of control samples from healthy donors and cancer patients. The V gene's germline CDR1 is SGHDN and CDR2 FVKESK. CDR3 length equals 20 residues. Trimming removed 2 bases from V and 0 bases from J, with 23 bases in between. Measured with immunoSEQ multiplex PCR; TCRdb has only the in-frame clones, and not every one. This sample carries 75,000 to 95,000 clones, 84% of them seen once, and the ten largest clones take more than 30%. Specimen: PBMCs. The TCR sequence derives from a man in his sixties or seventies with lung cancer. V usage is TRBV14 and J usage is TRBJ1-3; a possible D gene is TRBD1 (5 bases). CDR3 in DNA: TGTGCCAGCAGCCAACATCCTCTTTCCAACAGGATCAGCTCTGGAAACACCATATATTTT. It encodes CASSQHPLSNRISSGNTIYF.